Listed here are 22 T cell receptor beta chains from one sample, sequenced in a study of T cells after yellow fever vaccination. From the 5' RACE reads, TCRdb called clonotypes with MiXCR, one entry per CDR3 protein. The table lists 120,000 or so distinct CDR3 sequences, around 9.8% of them singletons. The material was CD8+ T cells sorted from PBMCs, obtained on the day of the yellow fever booster vaccination. All receptors come from a man between 18 and 29 years old who received the YFV17D yellow fever vaccine.

This clonotype has at least ten counts. V and J are TRBV5-5 and TRBJ2-7; D tentatively reads TRBD1 or TRBD2 (6 bases each). V lost 4 bases and J lost 6, with 11 bases in between. CDR1 SGHKS and CDR2 YYEKEE come from the germline V gene (reference sequence). The CDR3 has 12 residues. DNA of the CDR3: TGTGCCAGCAGCCTAGGGGGAGGCGAGCAGTACGTC. Amino acids: CASSLGGGEQYV.

This sequence joins TRBV7-8 and TRBJ1-4, with D perhaps matching TRBD1 (6 bases). CDR1 SGHVS and CDR2 FQNEAQ come from the germline V gene. V lost 5 bases and J lost 8, with 15 bases in between. The CDR3 runs 14 residues. CDR3 DNA sequence: TGTGCCAGCAGCCGTGAAGGGGGTGGGGAAAAACTGTTTTTT. Translation: CASSREGGGEKLFF.

This clonotype was counted a few times. The chain joins TRBV6-2 or TRBV6-3 to TRBJ2-7; D possibly matches TRBD1 or TRBD2 (6 bases each). V gave up 3 bases and J gave up 4 bases, with 16 bases separating them. The CDR3 sequence is 15 residues long. Germline CDR1 is MNHEY and CDR2 is SVGEGT. This chain's CDR3 is CASSYLRGAHYEQYV. CDR3 sequence (DNA): TGTGCCAGCAGTTATCTGAGGGGGGCGCATTACGAGCAGTACGTC.

This clonotype was recorded a few times. Germline and junction disagree at one end, which may indicate a read error. The chain couples TRBV10-3 to TRBJ2-5, with 8 positions matching TRBD1. Germline V gene lookup returns CDR1 ENHRY and CDR2 SYGVKD. The CDR3 sequence is 15 residues long. CDR3 DNA sequence: TGTGCCATCGGTGAAGATACGACAGGGGAAGAGACCCAGTACTTC. This sequence encodes CAIGEDTTGEETQYF.

This rearrangement joins TRBV4-2 to TRBJ2-7; D is uncertain. Trimming pared 0 bases from V and 3 bases from J, leaving 9 bases between. Germline lookup yields CDR1 LGHNA and CDR2 YNFKEQ. There are 14 residues in the CDR3. CDR3 bases: TGTGCCAGCAGCCAAGACCCGTCGGGCTACGAGCAGTACTTC. It encodes CASSQDPSGYEQYF.

The sample holds a few counts of this clonotype. This chain connects TRBV12-3 or TRBV12-4 to TRBJ1-5; no firm D call. This CDR3 spans 13 amino acids. V was pared by 5 bases and J by 5 bases, with 10 bases between. CDR3 sequence: CASSDTNDQPQHF. CDR3 sequence (DNA): TGTGCCAGCAGTGATACGAACGATCAGCCCCAGCATTTT.

CDR3 protein: CASSQDGLSGNTIYF. The CDR3 coding sequence is TGCGCCAGCAGCCAAGACGGTCTCTCTGGAAACACCATATATTTT. V and J are TRBV4-3 and TRBJ1-3, with D unresolved. Germline loops: CDR1 LGHNA, CDR2 YSLEER. CDR3 length: 15 residues. Between the trimmed V and J ends, which lost 0 bases and 0 bases, there was a span of 6 bases.

V usage is TRBV11-2 and J usage is TRBJ2-5, with D perhaps given as TRBD1 or TRBD2 (5 bases each). This CDR3 contains 14 residues. The germline V gene has CDR1 SGHAT and CDR2 FQNNGV. Trimming stripped 1 base from V and 5 bases from J, with 11 bases between. This CDR3 is CASSLVGTIETQYF. CDR3 in DNA: TGTGCCAGCAGCTTAGTTGGGACCATCGAGACCCAGTACTTC. Variable domain in full (rest from reference TRBV11-2 and TRBJ2-5): EAGVAQSPRYKIIEKRQSVAFWCNPISGHATLYWYQQILGQGPKLLIQFQNNGVVDDSQLPKDRFSAERLKGVDSTLKIQPAKLEDSAVYLCASSLVGTIETQYFGPGTRLLVL.

This chain joins TRBV19 and TRBJ1-5; D gene unclear. Trimming cost V 3 bases and J 5 bases, with 8 bases left between them. Germline V gives CDR1 LNHDA, CDR2 SQIVND (reference sequence). The CDR3 is 13 residues long. The DNA for the CDR3 is TGTGCCAGTAGTATTTTGGGCGATCAGCCCCAGCATTTT. Translated: CASSILGDQPQHF.

This rearrangement joins TRBV12-3 or TRBV12-4 to TRBJ2-2; tentative D call: TRBD1 (6 bases). This CDR3 has 15 amino acids. V gave up 6 bases and J gave up 2 bases, with 13 bases separating them. The chain's CDR3 is CASRDQGSNTGELFF. The CDR3 coding sequence is TGTGCCAGCAGAGATCAGGGGAGCAACACCGGGGAGCTGTTTTTT.

This clonotype occurred a few times. The chain is built from TRBV11-2 and TRBJ2-7, with D possibly being TRBD2 (6 bases). CDR1 is SGHAT and CDR2 is FQNNGV in the germline V gene. The V gene lost 5 bases and the J gene lost 3 bases, with 14 bases spanning the gap. The length of the CDR3 is 14 residues. The CDR3 loop reads CASSPGMGLYEQYV. The CDR3 DNA sequence: TGTGCCAGCAGCCCCGGGATGGGACTCTACGAGCAGTACGTC.

This clonotype was counted between two and nine times. The genes are TRBV7-3 and TRBJ2-2; the match to TRBD1 covers 10 bases. The CDR3 sequence is 16 residues long. Germline CDR1 SGHTA, CDR2 FQGTGA. The J segment lost 3 bases and the V segment lost 4 bases, leaving 5 bases of the junction unmatched. DNA of the CDR3: TGTGCCAGCAGCTCCTGGACAGGGGGGTACACCGGGGAGCTGTTTTTT. As protein: CASSSWTGGYTGELFF. Full variable domain (outside the CDR3, taken from reference TRBV7-3 and TRBJ2-2): GAGVSQTPSNKVTEKGKYVELRCDPISGHTALYWYRQSLGQGPEFLIYFQGTGAADDSGLPNDRFFAVRPEGSVSTLKIQRTERGDSAVYLCASSSWTGGYTGELFFGEGSRLTVL.

The gene calls are TRBV6-6 and TRBJ1-1; the D gene is possibly TRBD1 (5 bases). The CDR3 runs to 13 residues. Germline lookup yields CDR1 MNHNY and CDR2 SVGAGI (reference sequence). The V end lost 6 bases, the J end lost 1 base, and 9 bases lay between the germline ends. CDR3 region: CASSHGGNTEAFF. CDR3 coding DNA: TGTGCCAGCAGCCACGGGGGGAACACTGAAGCTTTCTTT.

This clonotype was counted a few times. Relative to the germline gene, one junction end is altered; a read error may explain this. This chain connects TRBV2 to TRBJ1-4, with TRBD1 as a possible D gene (5 bases). The CDR3 totals 9 residues. In germline, CDR1 is SNHLY, CDR2 FYNNEI. The CDR3 nucleotides read TGTGCCAGCAGTGTAGACGGGACTTTT. Translation: CASSVDGTF.

This clonotype was counted only a few times. The chain employs TRBV13 and TRBJ1-1, with a weak D call TRBD1 (5 bases). This CDR3 is built from 11 residues. Looked up from germline, CDR1 is PRHDT and CDR2 is FYEKMQ (reference sequence). V lost 4 bases and J lost 8, with 8 bases in between. CDR3 protein: CASSSTAEAFF. The DNA for the CDR3 is TGTGCCAGCAGCTCGACAGCAGAAGCTTTCTTT.

The chain employs TRBV20-1 and TRBJ2-7; D is possibly TRBD2 (5 bases). Germline CDR1 is DFQATT and CDR2 is SNEGSKA (reference sequence). Trimming cost V 0 bases and J 1 base, with 13 bases left between them. This CDR3 comprises 15 residues. Here the CDR3 reads CSARDPEVPSYEQYF. The CDR3 nucleotides read TGCAGTGCTAGAGATCCGGAGGTGCCTTCCTACGAGCAGTACTTC.

This chain joins TRBV4-1 and TRBJ2-5; the match to TRBD2 covers 8 bases. Germline-derived CDR1 and CDR2 are MGHRA and YSYEKL. V was clipped by 2 bases and J by 4 bases; unmatched bases: 6. CDR3 length equals 15 residues. The CDR3 spells CASSQPGGPGETQYF. Written as DNA, the CDR3 is TGCGCCAGCAGCCAACCGGGGGGGCCTGGAGAGACCCAGTACTTC.

The V and J genes are TRBV6-2 or TRBV6-3 and TRBJ2-5; D is undetermined. There are 13 residues in the CDR3. The germline gives CDR1 MNHEY, CDR2 SVGEGT. Trimming took 7 bases from V and 0 from J, leaving 9 bases between them. DNA for the CDR3: TGTGCCAGCACCAGACGGGACCAAGAGACCCAGTACTTC. Its translation: CASTRRDQETQYF.

The CDR3 coding sequence is TGTGCCAGCAGCCCCATAGGACGCCTGAACACTGAAGCTTTCTTT. This encodes CASSPIGRLNTEAFF. The chain combines TRBV27 with TRBJ1-1; D gene uncertain. The CDR3 consists of 15 residues. The germline V gene encodes CDR1 MNHEY and CDR2 SMNVEV (reference sequence). V was shortened by 6 bases and J by 0 bases, with 14 bases between the two germline ends.

This clonotype was observed at least ten times. The rearrangement joins TRBV29-1 to TRBJ2-1; 7 positions agree with TRBD2. Germline V lookup: CDR1 SQVTM, CDR2 ANQGSEA. The CDR3 has 17 residues. V was clipped by 0 bases and J by 4 bases; unmatched bases: 12. The CDR3 protein is CSVEDGQGSGPYNEQFF. CDR3 bases: TGCAGCGTTGAAGATGGACAAGGTAGCGGGCCATACAATGAGCAGTTCTTC.

The rearrangement joins TRBV7-2 to TRBJ1-2; D is perhaps TRBD1 (6 bases). V dropped 4 bases and J dropped 4 bases, with 13 bases sitting between them. CDR1 is SGHTA and CDR2 is FQGNSA in the germline V gene. The CDR3 loop spans 14 amino acids. CDR3 bases: TGTGCCAGCAGCTCCCCGAGGGGGGTCTATGGCTACACCTTC. As protein: CASSSPRGVYGYTF.

At least ten counts were recorded for this clonotype. V and J are TRBV3-1 and TRBJ2-1, with 16 nucleotides matching TRBD2. Per the germline V gene, CDR1 is LGHDT and CDR2 is YNNKEL (reference sequence). After removal of 4 bases from V and 6 bases from J, the junction contained 12 bases not matched to a gene. The CDR3 has 19 amino acids. CDR3 residues: CASSPIPGLAGGSLNEQFF. The CDR3, as DNA: TGTGCCAGCAGCCCGATACCGGGACTAGCGGGGGGGTCGCTCAATGAGCAGTTCTTC.